This TCR beta chain was identified in a study of early T cells in non-severe SARS-CoV-2 infection (dated by TCRdb to the early 2020s). Background on the whole study: TCR sequencing used bulk RNA from unsorted whole blood, so alpha and beta chains could not be paired. Broad study findings and their caveats: Matching against VDJdb was skewed toward anti-spike CD8 responses, likely underestimated virus-specific expansions, and missed private and CD4 specificities.

Library preparation employed 5' RACE. The instrument was a NextSeq 500. The TCR library protocol attached unique molecular identifiers to individual cDNA molecules to correct for sequencing error and PCR bias. Both TCR alpha and beta chains were sequenced, and tight co-correlation was observed between alpha and beta sequence abundances in each sample. The paper's processing steps were these. V gene, J gene and CDR3 annotation of TCR sequences was performed with Decombinator V4. Expanded TCRs were defined as changing significantly between any two time points under a Poisson model with p below 0.0001. TCR abundances were normalised to the total number of TCRs sequenced in each sample and reported as counts per million. MAIT TCRs were defined by TRAV1-2 paired with TRAJ12, TRAJ20 or TRAJ33, and iNKT TCRs by TRAV10 paired with TRAJ18. A search of VDJdb, accessed on 1 November 2021, was run for TCRs annotated to CMV, EBV and SARS-CoV-2, with TCRs annotated for multiple antigens excluded. The public reads were quality trimmed at Q25 with fastp and then assembled into clones with MiXCR by TCRdb, keeping productive beta chains. Entries that share a CDR3 protein sequence are merged under the most common genes and DNA. TCRdb's processing, not the authors' own work, is the source of the V and J calls. The sample table holds 70,000 or so distinct CDR3 sequences, of which roughly 15% were seen once. The ten largest make up over 11% of the sample.

The study was a case-control design nested within a healthcare worker cohort in London, UK, with weekly nasopharyngeal swab PCR tests and blood sampling. Healthcare workers were recruited during the week of the UK lockdown, between 23 and 31 March 2020, and followed weekly for up to roughly 15 weeks. CDR1 and CDR2, looked up from the germline V gene, are SGHVS and FNYEAQ. V trim: 3 bases; J trim: 3 bases; unmatched bases: 4. The CDR3 starts with the cysteine, ends with the phenylalanine, and has 14 residues. Solely the CDR3 DNA is kept, with 42 bases framed from the first base. This clonotype has a handful of counts. There is no known antigen for this receptor. Base qualities are not recorded, but no much larger clone differs from it by a single base.

The sequence links TRBV7-6 to TRBJ2-5; 7 of the junction bases match TRBD2. Sequencing input: whole blood. This clonotype originated in an adult who was a healthcare worker with PCR-confirmed SARS-CoV-2 infection or an uninfected control (not recorded which). The CDR3 amino acid sequence is: CASSFGLAEETQYF. The DNA sequence is TGTGCCAGCAGCTTTGGGCTAGCGGAAGAGACCCAGTACTTC.